The TCR beta chain described here comes from a study of human CD8 memory T cell subsets. General study points: Stem-like memory and precursor exhausted T cell repertoires had very little in common with each other. A similarly high level of diversity characterized stem-like memory and precursor exhausted T cells, unlike effector memory cells.

In regard to this clonotype: The antigen remains unidentified.

The CDR3 sequence is 15 residues long. CDR1 is MNHEY, CDR2 SVGEGT, per germline. UMI-labeled 5' RACE produced the TCR beta libraries. TCRdb re-called the 5' RACE reads; every CDR3 protein appears as one record, without DNA. The sample data list around 10,000 distinct CDR3 sequences. Early memory CD8+ T cells that were CCR7+ PD-1+ TIGIT+ and had exhausted-like traits were the TPEX cells. The receptor was derived from a human donor in good health. The sample comprised CD8+ T cells from PBMCs. This chain uses TRBV6-2 or TRBV6-3 with TRBJ1-1; lacking DNA, the TRBD1 call made by TCRdb goes unchecked. CDR3 sequence reads: CASSSLTGATDEAFF.